The 13 T cell receptor beta chains given below trace back to one sample, sequenced in a study of Graves' ophthalmopathy and Graves' hyperthyroidism. Amplification of the TCR beta CDR3 regions used RNA transcripts (as template). First-round RT-PCR relied on HTBI primers, and a second-round multiplex PCR came next. Each CDR3 protein is one row after TCRdb ran MiXCR on the multiplex PCR reads. The table has hundreds of thousands of distinct CDR3 sequences, roughly two fifths seen once. The specimen sequenced was peripheral blood. Receptors originate from an adult man with Graves' ophthalmopathy.

This clonotype was recorded at least ten times. The rearrangement uses TRBV29-1 and TRBJ2-7; 7 bases are a match to TRBD1. CDR1 and CDR2 from the germline V gene are SQVTM and ANQGSEA. CDR3 size: 13 residues. J lost 0 bases, V lost 5 bases, and 4 bases had no gene match. CDR3: CSVRQGFSYEQYF. The CDR3 bases are TGCAGCGTTAGACAGGGATTCTCCTACGAGCAGTACTTC.

The rearrangement joins TRBV25-1 to TRBJ1-5; TRBD1 agrees at 9 bases. Germline CDR1 reads MGHDK; CDR2 reads SYGVNS. Germline trimming cut 5 bases from V and 0 bases from J; bases unmatched to any gene: 11. This CDR3 is 18 amino acids long. CDR3 residues: CASSTSTGQGNSNQPQHF. CDR3 in DNA: TGTGCCAGCAGTACATCCACCGGACAGGGGAATAGCAATCAGCCCCAGCATTTT.

On this clonotype itself: One base away lies a much larger clone, so this may be a sequencing read error. Without the conserved terminal phenylalanine or tryptophan, this CDR3 likely stems from a read error. The chain has TRBV20-1 and TRBJ2-7; D may be TRBD2 (6 bases). Germline V gene lookup returns CDR1 DFQATT and CDR2 SNEGSKA (reference sequence). CDR3 length: 12 residues. The V end was cut by 5 bases, the J end by 0 bases, with 8 bases between. DNA of the CDR3: TGCAGTGCTGGGACTGCCTCCTACGAGCAGTACCTC. This translates into CSAGTASYEQYL.

The chain is built from TRBV29-1 and TRBJ2-2; D gene uncertain. Germline lookup yields CDR1 SQVTM and CDR2 ANQGSEA. Trimming shortened V by 3 bases and J by 8 bases, and 4 bases separated the two germline ends. The CDR3 runs 10 residues. The CDR3 loop is CSVDEGELFF. The DNA of the CDR3 is TGCAGCGTTGATGAGGGGGAGCTGTTTTTT.

This clonotype was counted only a few times. The chain links TRBV7-9 to TRBJ1-3; D is unclear. Trimming took off 6 bases at V and 4 bases at J, with 16 bases between the two ends. The CDR3 consists of 15 residues. From germline, CDR1 is SEHNR and CDR2 FQNEAQ (reference sequence). CDR3 sequence (DNA): TGTGCCAGCAGTTTATCGCGGGCGCCCGGAAACACCATATATTTT. Amino acids: CASSLSRAPGNTIYF.

There are many counts of this clonotype. The chain combines TRBV5-1 with TRBJ1-1; 7 nucleotides line up with TRBD1. CDR3 length: 12 residues. From germline, CDR1 is SGHRS and CDR2 YFSETQ. V shed 4 bases and J 6 bases; nucleotides not matched to a gene: 3. The CDR3 DNA follows: TGCGCCAGCAGCGGGGGGACAGCTGAAGCTTTCTTT. It translates to CASSGGTAEAFF.

This clonotype has at least ten counts. This CDR3 reads CASRVRREKLFF. In nucleotides, the CDR3 is TGTGCCAGCAGGGTACGACGTGAAAAACTGTTTTTT. The chain couples TRBV19 to TRBJ1-4; D might be TRBD1 (5 bases). V gave up 9 bases and J gave up 7 bases, with 12 bases separating them. CDR3 length equals 12 residues. Germline CDR1 reads LNHDA; CDR2 reads SQIVND (reference sequence).

The chain carries TRBV5-1 and TRBJ2-5; 8 nucleotides agree with TRBD2. The CDR3 consists of 16 residues. CDR1 is SGHRS and CDR2 is YFSETQ in the germline V gene. V dropped 1 base and J dropped 0; count of bases not matched to a gene: 5. DNA for the CDR3: TGCGCCAGCAGCTTGAATAGCGGGGTCTACCAAGAGACCCAGTACTTC. As protein: CASSLNSGVYQETQYF.

This clonotype was observed many times. The chain combines TRBV12-3 or TRBV12-4 with TRBJ1-4, with D uncertain. Trimming pared 4 bases from V and 4 bases from J, leaving 7 bases between. CDR3 length: 13 amino acids. CDR3 amino acids: CASSWQVNEKLFF. The CDR3 region has the DNA TGTGCCAGCAGTTGGCAGGTTAATGAAAAACTGTTTTTT.

This clonotype was recorded many times. This sequence joins TRBV7-2 and TRBJ1-3; 7 nucleotides agree with TRBD1. The germline gives CDR1 SGHTA, CDR2 FQGNSA. V was clipped by 6 bases and J by 2 bases; unmatched bases: 7. This CDR3 comprises 15 residues. CDR3 nucleotides: TGTGCCAGCAGAAGGGACAGAAACCCTGGAAACACCATATATTTT. As protein: CASRRDRNPGNTIYF.

V usage is TRBV10-2 and J usage is TRBJ2-3; 8 nucleotides align to TRBD2. The CDR3 is 17 amino acids. V lost 4 bases and J lost 0; bases outside the gene matches: 9. Germline lookup yields CDR1 WSHSY and CDR2 SAAADI. The CDR3 spells CASSAIAGPMSTDTQYF. The CDR3 DNA reads TGCGCCAGCAGTGCCATAGCGGGACCGATGAGCACAGATACGCAGTATTTT.

This clonotype was seen many times. V usage is TRBV7-2 and J usage is TRBJ2-7; the D gene is possibly TRBD1 (5 bases). The germline V gene encodes CDR1 SGHTA and CDR2 FQGNSA. Trimming left V 1 base short and J 4 bases short, with 14 bases between. The CDR3 totals 15 residues. The CDR3 is CASSLVSDSRYEQYF. CDR3 nucleotides: TGTGCCAGCAGCTTAGTTTCCGACAGCAGATACGAGCAGTACTTC.

V is TRBV29-1 and J is TRBJ1-5; maybe TRBD1 (5 bases). The CDR3 loop spans 14 amino acids. Per the germline V gene, CDR1 is SQVTM and CDR2 is ANQGSEA. Trimming removed 1 base from V and 2 bases from J, with 9 bases in between. For the CDR3, the DNA is TGCAGCGTTGAAGTCAGGGTAGGCAATCAGCCCCAGCATTTT. Its protein product is CSVEVRVGNQPQHF.